This entry is about one T cell receptor (beta chain). This receptor's antigen is unknown. No clone much larger than this one lies a single base away; base qualities are absent. Whole blood was collected in K2EDTA tubes by collaborating institutions according to the institutions' own protocols. Collaborator samples were shipped for TCRbeta analysis as frozen whole blood, isolated PBMCs, or DNA extracted from either sample type. This sample was included in a study of blood T cell repertoires in COVID-19 (dated by TCRdb to 2018 to 2020). Regarding the complete study: Collaborator samples came from the United States, Italy and Spain and covered acute and convalescent phases of COVID-19. Where available, HLA class I and class II types were obtained from metadata supplied by the sample provider rather than from assay-based typing. Samples came from the ongoing ImmuneRACE study (first 160 participants) plus 1,254 subjects from 6 global collaborators. The prospective study material was composed of cDNA or gDNA derived from T cells, B-cell-depleted T cells, or PBMCs. Deeply sampled blood TCRbeta repertoires from subjects exposed to, actively infected with, or recovered from COVID-19 were included in the dataset. The repertoires were made available in a free public database intended to serve as a resource for research on the immune response to SARS-CoV-2. Sample metadata almost always included a de-identified subject ID, COVID-19 status, age in years and sex.

Paper-wide results and their limitations: The quantity of clinical and demographic metadata differed by source and by participant and was supplied without curation.

TCRbeta CDR3 regions were amplified from genomic DNA using the immunoSEQ Assay, a bias-controlled multiplex PCR. The original pipeline was this. Nucleated cell counts per sample were estimated from amplification of reference gene primers within the assay. To quantify the absolute abundance of each unique TCRbeta CDR3 rearrangement, sequence reads were collapsed and filtered. For each sample, productive Simpson clonality was calculated by taking the square root of Simpson's diversity index across productive rearrangements. Held by TCRdb, this immuneACCESS table contains in-frame sequences only and omits some clones. Under half of the omission traces to an unresolved V gene where checked; the cause of the rest is unknown. The V and J calls and clone size are taken from that table; D and trimming were inferred from the DNA. The sample data list nearly 45,000 clones, and approximately 80% of these were observed just once. The ten largest clones represent over 11% of the sample.

After removal of 3 bases from V and 2 bases from J, the junction retains 2 bases not matched to a gene. According to the germline V gene, CDR1 reads SGHRS and CDR2 reads YFSETQ. The CDR3, cysteine through phenylalanine, is 14 amino acids long. The kept DNA is CDR3 alone, 42 bases in frame from the first base. The specimen was peripheral blood. This chain joins TRBV5-1 to TRBJ2-7; 10 bases in between match TRBD1. This TCR was recovered from a human donor in a cohort sampled during active COVID-19. The CDR3 has the sequence CASSWTGGPYEQYF. The nucleotide sequence reads as follows: TGCGCCAGCAGCTGGACAGGGGGACCCTACGAGCAGTACTTC.